This TCR beta chain stems from a study of blood T cells in healthy people across ages. Study-level points and caveats: Any conclusive comparison of naive versus antigen-experienced cells was prevented by using unsorted PBMCs. The percentage of naive T cells correlated strongly with TCR beta diversity. Those diversity estimates obtained from one million T cells were thought to be underestimates. The donors' CMV status was not determined, possibly confounding changes in expanded clonotypes.

Primed by a sample-barcoded 5' primer and a J-beta primer mix, a second PCR proceeded for 7 to 11 cycles. TCRdb reanalysed the 5' RACE reads using MiXCR and keeps one entry per CDR3 protein. The sample yields some 900,000 distinct CDR3 sequences, about 48% seen once. The CDR3 runs to 13 residues. Trimming took 6 bases from V and 5 from J; bases not matched to a gene: 6. CDR1 is SQVTM, CDR2 ANQGSEA, per germline. This clonotype was seen a few times. The antigen remains undetermined. The sequence was collected from a man aged 30 to 39 in good health. Material for sequencing was blood. V and J are TRBV29-1 and TRBJ2-7; 11 positions match TRBD1. The CDR3 DNA follows: TGCAGCGTGACCGGACAGGGGGCGGACGAGCAGTACTTC. It yields the protein CSVTGQGADEQYF.